Reported below is one T cell receptor beta chain. These data originate in a study of blood T cells in healthy people across ages. Background on the study: About one barcoded beta molecule per two T cells came from capture by template switching.

Per germline, CDR1 SGHTA and CDR2 FQGTGA. Trimming removed 5 bases from V and 6 bases from J; junction bases left unmatched: 4. The CDR3 covers 13 residues. Extractions gave at least 5 micrograms of total RNA per sample. Together with a sample-barcoded 5' primer, a J-beta primer mix was included in a second PCR lasting roughly 7 to 11 cycles. Each cDNA molecule was tagged by a template-switch adaptor with 12 random nucleotides. MiXCR, applied by TCRdb to the 5' RACE reads, yields one record per CDR3 protein. Of nearly 800,000 distinct CDR3 sequences listed, approximately 25% were seen once; the top ten hold 3% to 4.5%. These records were also assigned to another study, of T cells of mothers and their children. As reported in that work: Samples came from a few healthy Caucasian mothers and their six children.

Source material: blood. The rearrangement joins TRBV7-3 to TRBJ1-5, with 7 bases matching TRBD1. This clonotype originated in a boy younger than 18 in good health. The CDR3 sequence is CASSQDRAQPQHF. Here the CDR3 DNA reads TGTGCCAGCAGCCAAGACAGGGCTCAGCCCCAGCATTTT.